The 28 T cell receptor beta chains presented below share a single source sample, sequenced in a study of beta chain features in type 1 diabetes. The whole isolated RNA underwent reverse transcription, so sequencing captured expressed TCRB transcripts. Sequenced by immunoSEQ multiplex PCR; TCRdb stores in-frame clones only, minus some. Among 300,000 to 450,000 clones, 10% to 15% were seen once, and the ten largest hold around 0.015%. The sequencing sample was made of naive CD4+ T cells from blood. These receptors all stem from a young man in good health.

The chain carries TRBV28 and TRBJ2-5; D not resolved. V was clipped by 3 bases and J by 5 bases, with 7 bases between them. CDR3 length: 12 amino acids. The germline V gene has CDR1 MDHEN and CDR2 SYDVKM. The DNA of the CDR3 is TGTGCCAGCAGTTTGGTTCGGGAGACCCAGTACTTC. It yields the protein CASSLVRETQYF.

V usage is TRBV5-4 and J usage is TRBJ2-3, with TRBD2 identical over 13 bases. The V gene's germline CDR1 is SGHNT and CDR2 YYREEE (reference sequence). There are 17 residues in the CDR3. V lost 3 bases and J lost 2; bases outside the gene matches: 6. This CDR3 reads CASSSGLAGTYTDTQYF. CDR3 in DNA: TGTGCCAGCAGCTCGGGACTAGCGGGAACCTACACAGATACGCAGTATTTT.

The J gene is TRBJ2-1, the V gene TRBV4-2, with TRBD2 matching 9 bases. Germline trimming cut 10 bases from V and 3 bases from J; bases unmatched to any gene: 10. This CDR3 has 15 residues. The V gene's germline CDR1 is LGHNA and CDR2 YNFKEQ. The CDR3 region is CATARLAGDYNEQFF. As DNA, the CDR3 is TGTGCCACCGCCAGATTAGCGGGGGACTACAATGAGCAGTTCTTC.

This chain links TRBV4-3 with TRBJ2-2, with 7 nucleotides matching TRBD1. Trimming took 0 bases from V and 2 from J; bases not matched to a gene: 21. Germline lookup yields CDR1 LGHNA and CDR2 YSLEER. The CDR3 length is 22 residues. In nucleotides, the CDR3 is TGCGCCAGCAGCCAAGATCTTTGGCTTGCCAGACGGCAGGGGGTAAACACCGGGGAGCTGTTTTTT. It translates to CASSQDLWLARRQGVNTGELFF.

There are a few counts of this clone. For the CDR3, the DNA is TGTGCCTGTGCCGGGACAGGGGGATTAGCGGGCGAAAAACTGTTTTTT. Its translation: CACAGTGGLAGEKLFF. The gene calls are TRBV30 and TRBJ1-4, with 11 bases that match TRBD1. CDR1 GTSNPN and CDR2 SVGIG come from the germline V gene (reference sequence). The CDR3 covers 16 residues. V lost 6 bases to trimming and J lost 8 bases; unmatched junction nucleotides: 14.

This clone has a handful of counts. This rearrangement joins TRBV9 to TRBJ2-3; 7 bases agree with TRBD2. The CDR3 is 16 residues long. The trim removed 7 bases at V and 0 bases at J, leaving 11 bases unmatched. Germline lookup yields CDR1 SGDLS and CDR2 YYNGEE. The CDR3 bases are TGTGCCAGCTCCCGGGGGTGGGGGGGAAGCACAGATACGCAGTATTTT. As protein: CASSRGWGGSTDTQYF.

This clone has more than one count but fewer than ten. Other DNA sequences in the same sample also yield this CDR3. The rearrangement joins TRBV5-1 to TRBJ2-1; 9 bases match TRBD1. The CDR3 loop spans 15 amino acids. Germline assignment: CDR1 SGHRS and CDR2 YFSETQ. Germline trimming cut 4 bases from V and 1 base from J; bases unmatched to any gene: 3. The CDR3 spells CASSQGQGSYNEQFF. The CDR3 region has the DNA TGCGCCAGCAGCCAGGGACAGGGATCCTACAATGAGCAGTTCTTC.

The J gene is TRBJ2-5, the V gene TRBV28; D gene uncertain. Looked up from germline, CDR1 is MDHEN and CDR2 is SYDVKM. Deletions cut 4 bases from V and 5 bases from J, with 8 bases between. This CDR3 comprises 12 residues. For the CDR3, the DNA is TGTGCCAGCAGTTCCGTATCCGAGACCCAGTACTTC. This sequence encodes CASSSVSETQYF.

The sample holds a few counts of this clone. The chain carries TRBV29-1 and TRBJ2-3, with 7 nucleotides matching TRBD2. Trimming at V came to 5 bases and at J to 14 bases, leaving 10 bases not matched to a gene. This CDR3 is built from 11 residues. CDR1 is SQVTM and CDR2 is ANQGSEA in the germline V gene. As DNA, the CDR3 is TGCAGCGTTTGGGCGGGGGAGGTTCGGTATTTT. As protein: CSVWAGEVRYF.

This clone was seen a few times. The CDR3, as DNA: TGTGCCAGCAGCTCTCGACTAGCGGGAGAGTGGGAGACCCAGTACTTC. The encoded protein is CASSSRLAGEWETQYF. V is TRBV7-9 and J is TRBJ2-5, with 12 bases that match TRBD2. The CDR3 runs 16 residues. V lost 4 bases, J lost 5 bases, and 8 bases stayed unmatched. Germline loops: CDR1 SEHNR, CDR2 FQNEAQ (reference sequence). Full variable domain (rest looked up from reference TRBV7-9 and TRBJ2-5): DTGVSQNPRHKITKRGQNVTFRCDPISEHNRLYWYRQTLGQGPEFLTYFQNEAQLEKSRLLSDRFSAERPKGSFSTLEIQRTEQGDSAMYLCASSSRLAGEWETQYFGPGTRLLVL.

This clone was detected a few times. The chain couples TRBV10-3 to TRBJ2-2; the match to TRBD2 covers 7 bases. The V gene end was trimmed by 6 bases and the J gene end by 5 bases; junction bases not matched to a gene: 6. CDR1 is ENHRY and CDR2 is SYGVKD in the germline V gene. The CDR3 loop spans 14 amino acids. The CDR3 nucleotides read TGTGCCATCAGAGGACGTAGCGGGACCGGGGAGCTGTTTTTT. The encoded protein is CAIRGRSGTGELFF.

This sequence joins TRBV10-3 and TRBJ2-7; 7 bases agree with TRBD1. The CDR3 extends over 13 amino acids. V gave up 6 bases and J gave up 4 bases; unmatched junction bases: 6. From germline, CDR1 is ENHRY and CDR2 SYGVKD. The CDR3 bases are TGTGCCATCAGGACGACAGGGTTGTACGAGCAGTACTTC. This gives the protein CAIRTTGLYEQYF.

The sample holds a few counts of this clone. The CDR3 DNA follows: TGTGCCAGCAGTGCGACTACTACGTACAATGAGCAGTTCTTC. Encoded protein: CASSATTTYNEQFF. This chain uses TRBV9 with TRBJ2-1; tentative D call: TRBD2 (5 bases). The CDR3 consists of 14 residues. Germline V lookup: CDR1 SGDLS, CDR2 YYNGEE. V lost 5 bases, J lost 4 bases, and 13 bases lay in between. Drawing the rest from reference TRBV9 and TRBJ2-1, the complete variable domain is DSGVTQTPKHLITATGQRVTLRCSPRSGDLSVYWYQQSLDQGLQFLIQYYNGEERAKGNILERFSAQQFPDLHSELNLSSLELGDSALYFCASSATTTYNEQFFGPGTRLTVL.

This chain joins TRBV9 and TRBJ2-2; D unclear. Trimming removed 7 bases at V and 0 bases at J, with 10 bases between. Germline CDR1 SGDLS, CDR2 YYNGEE. CDR3 length: 14 amino acids. CDR3 protein: CASRPSANTGELFF. The CDR3 bases are TGTGCCAGCCGTCCGTCCGCGAACACCGGGGAGCTGTTTTTT.

The J gene is TRBJ2-1, the V gene TRBV19; TRBD2 might be the D (5 bases). CDR1 LNHDA and CDR2 SQIVND come from the germline V gene (reference sequence). The V end was cut by 3 bases, the J end by 0 bases, with 12 bases between. This CDR3 has 16 amino acids. The CDR3 coding sequence is TGTGCCAGTAGTATCCGTGAGGGAGCCTCCTACAATGAGCAGTTCTTC. It yields the protein CASSIREGASYNEQFF.

The chain links TRBV6-5 to TRBJ2-5, with 9 bases lining up with TRBD2. The CDR3 is 16 residues long. The V and J ends lost 0 bases and 11 bases, in that order; junction bases with no gene match: 13. The germline V gene encodes CDR1 MNHEY and CDR2 SVGAGI. The CDR3 loop reads CASSYSKASGNIKQYF. CDR3 DNA: TGTGCCAGCAGTTACTCGAAGGCTAGCGGGAATATCAAGCAGTACTTC.

The V gene is TRBV6-5, the J gene TRBJ1-1; tentatively, D is TRBD1 (5 bases). The CDR3 length is 14 residues. Looked up from germline, CDR1 is MNHEY and CDR2 is SVGAGI. V was clipped by 0 bases and J by 4 bases, with 9 bases between them. The CDR3 protein is CASSYSGGATEAFF. The CDR3 DNA reads as TGTGCCAGCAGTTACTCAGGAGGGGCCACTGAAGCTTTCTTT.

The CDR3 coding sequence is TGTGCCAGCTCACCGGGCCCAGGTCGGCAAGAGACCCAGTACTTC. This codes for CASSPGPGRQETQYF. This rearrangement joins TRBV18 to TRBJ2-5, with D hard to call. V was trimmed by 3 bases and J by 2 bases, leaving 13 bases between them. This CDR3 comprises 15 residues. Germline V gene data show CDR1 as KGHSH and CDR2 as LQKENI.

This clone was counted between two and nine times. This chain uses TRBV28 with TRBJ2-6, with a tentative D call TRBD1 (5 bases). V was trimmed by 6 bases and J by 0 bases, leaving 18 bases between them. Germline CDR1 MDHEN, CDR2 SYDVKM. CDR3 length equals 18 residues. The chain's CDR3 is CASSLGSQGYSGANVLTF. As DNA, the CDR3 is TGTGCCAGCAGCCTGGGTTCCCAGGGTTACTCTGGGGCCAACGTCCTGACTTTC.

This clone turned up a few times. The J gene is TRBJ2-3, the V gene TRBV7-9; 12 bases are a match to TRBD2. The CDR3 has 16 residues. J gave up 6 bases and V 1 base, and 5 bases lay outside the gene matches. Per germline, CDR1 SEHNR and CDR2 FQNEAQ (reference sequence). The DNA for the CDR3 is TGTGCCAGCAGCTTAGGAGCTAGCGGGAGGGCCGATACGCAGTATTTT. This gives the protein CASSLGASGRADTQYF. Using reference TRBV7-9 and TRBJ2-3 for the parts outside the CDR3, the full variable domain is DTGVSQNPRHKITKRGQNVTFRCDPISEHNRLYWYRQTLGQGPEFLTYFQNEAQLEKSRLLSDRFSAERPKGSFSTLEIQRTEQGDSAMYLCASSLGASGRADTQYFGPGTRLTVL.

This clone was counted a few times. The genes are TRBV5-1 and TRBJ1-2, with TRBD1 identical over 9 bases. The V gene's germline CDR1 is SGHRS and CDR2 YFSETQ. V was pared by 2 bases and J by 8 bases, with 4 bases of the junction left unmatched. The CDR3 is made up of 13 amino acids. The CDR3 region is CASSFGTGSGYTF. The CDR3 DNA reads as TGCGCCAGCAGCTTCGGGACAGGGAGCGGCTACACCTTC.

The chain uses TRBV21-1 and TRBJ2-7; no check of the table's D call, TRBD2, against the DNA was made. TRBV21-1 is annotated as a pseudogene. CDR3 length: 14 amino acids. This chain's CDR3 is CASSKNGKSAAEYF. In DNA, the CDR3 is TGTGCCAGCAGCAAAAACGGAAAGAGCGCCGCTGAGTACTTC.

V gene TRBV7-2 combines with J gene TRBJ2-4; D is unclear. Germline-derived CDR1 and CDR2 are SGHTA and FQGNSA. V gave up 7 bases and J gave up 8 bases, with 15 bases separating them. The CDR3 is 13 residues long. CDR3 DNA sequence: TGTGCCAGCACTAGTAGTCTAGTAGACATTCAGTACTTC. Amino acids: CASTSSLVDIQYF.

The chain is built from TRBV29-1 and TRBJ2-7; 7 bases match TRBD2. V lost 4 bases, J lost 3 bases, and 6 bases stayed unmatched. CDR1 SQVTM and CDR2 ANQGSEA come from the germline V gene. The CDR3 is 13 residues long. The CDR3 DNA sequence: TGCAGCGTTGGAGGGAGGGCCAACTACGAGCAGTACTTC. This gives the protein CSVGGRANYEQYF.

This clone was counted a few times. The chain joins TRBV4-2 to TRBJ2-6; D is unclear. V lost 4 bases and J lost 1, with 14 bases in between. Per the germline V gene, CDR1 is LGHNA and CDR2 is YNFKEQ. This CDR3 comprises 17 residues. The DNA for the CDR3 is TGTGCCAGCAGCCCCCTACTTCCCCTTTCTGGGGCCAACGTCCTGACTTTC. It encodes CASSPLLPLSGANVLTF.

This clone was seen a few times. The chain employs TRBV10-3 and TRBJ2-1; a weak D match, TRBD1 (6 bases). V was shortened by 0 bases and J by 14 bases, with 11 bases between the two germline ends. This CDR3 is built from 12 residues. The germline CDR1 and CDR2 sequences are ENHRY and SYGVKD. CDR3 amino acids: CAISESKTGEFF. The CDR3 nucleotides read TGTGCCATCAGTGAGTCCAAGACAGGCGAGTTCTTC.

This chain connects TRBV19 to TRBJ1-2; 10 bases map to TRBD1. Germline V gene sequence: CDR1 LNHDA, CDR2 SQIVND (reference sequence). Losses at the gene ends were 7 bases for V and 4 bases for J; bases not matched to a gene: 9. The CDR3 consists of 15 residues. In nucleotides, the CDR3 is TGTGCCAGTACCGAACCTCGGGACAGGGGCTATGGCTACACCTTC. Its translation is CASTEPRDRGYGYTF.

This clone turned up a few times. The chain has TRBV9 and TRBJ2-1; no firm D call. CDR3 length equals 15 residues. Germline loops: CDR1 SGDLS, CDR2 YYNGEE. Trimming pared 3 bases from V and 2 bases from J, leaving 12 bases between. CDR3 DNA sequence: TGTGCCAGCAGCGGGATAGCTAGAGCCTACAATGAGCAGTTCTTC. As protein: CASSGIARAYNEQFF. Full variable domain (missing parts from reference TRBV9 and TRBJ2-1): DSGVTQTPKHLITATGQRVTLRCSPRSGDLSVYWYQQSLDQGLQFLIQYYNGEERAKGNILERFSAQQFPDLHSELNLSSLELGDSALYFCASSGIARAYNEQFFGPGTRLTVL.